These 17 T cell receptor beta chains share one sample of origin, sequenced in a study of T-cell memory formation after mild COVID-19. TCRdb redid the calling of the 5' RACE reads with MiXCR, one entry per CDR3 protein. Here the sample spans under 200,000 distinct CDR3 sequences, 10% to 15% being singletons. Sequencing was carried out using PBMCs or a T cell subset sorted from them (not recorded which). The receptors here all came from a man between 18 and 29 years old who had mild COVID-19 (a few samples of this study predate the infection). Cell type and time point are not known.

This sequence joins TRBV9 and TRBJ1-1; D might be TRBD1 (5 bases). Germline loops: CDR1 SGDLS, CDR2 YYNGEE. Trimming removed 0 bases from V and 4 bases from J, with 13 bases in between. The CDR3 covers 15 residues. The CDR3 region is CASSVVSGVGTEAFF. The CDR3 DNA follows: TGTGCCAGCAGCGTAGTTTCGGGGGTCGGCACTGAAGCTTTCTTT.

The chain employs TRBV2 and TRBJ2-1, with 7 bases aligning to TRBD2. Germline V lookup: CDR1 SNHLY, CDR2 FYNNEI. The ends lost 5 bases at V and 1 base at J; junction bases unmatched: 14. The CDR3 loop spans 18 amino acids. CDR3 in amino acids: CASSPIPGLRVSYNEQFF. CDR3 nucleotides: TGTGCCAGCAGTCCAATCCCGGGACTAAGAGTGTCCTACAATGAGCAGTTCTTC. The whole variable domain, filled in from reference TRBV2 and TRBJ2-1, reads EPEVTQTPSHQVTQMGQEVILRCVPISNHLYFYWYRQILGQKVEFLVSFYNNEISEKSEIFDDQFSVERPDGSNFTLKIRSTKLEDSAMYFCASSPIPGLRVSYNEQFFGPGTRLTVL.

This clonotype was seen more than once but under ten times. This chain uses TRBV10-3 with TRBJ2-5; TRBD1 agrees at 8 bases. CDR1 is ENHRY and CDR2 is SYGVKD in the germline V gene. The CDR3 totals 13 residues. Losses at the gene ends were 6 bases for V and 1 base for J; bases not matched to a gene: 1. Here the CDR3 reads CAIRTGAQETQYF. As DNA, the CDR3 is TGTGCCATCAGGACAGGGGCCCAAGAGACCCAGTACTTC.

In its sample, this clonotype was seen a few times. V usage is TRBV2 and J usage is TRBJ1-5, with D possibly TRBD1 on 5 matching bases. The length of the CDR3 is 15 residues. V was pared by 8 bases and J by 0 bases, with 14 bases between. In germline, CDR1 is SNHLY, CDR2 FYNNEI. CDR3 bases: TGTGCCAGCCAGAGACAGTCCCTTAGCAATCAGCCCCAGCATTTT. Its translation: CASQRQSLSNQPQHF.

A word on this clonotype: The junction and the germline gene differ at one end; a read error may be behind it. The chain recombines TRBV7-2 with TRBJ2-5; TRBD2 aligns across 9 bases. Germline loops: CDR1 SGHTA, CDR2 FQGNSA. CDR3 length: 17 amino acids. This CDR3 is CASSLGMGLAGQETQYF. The DNA for the CDR3 is TGCGCCAGCAGCTTGGGTATGGGGCTAGCGGGGCAAGAGACCCAGTACTTC.

The chain links TRBV20-1 to TRBJ1-2; no clear D gene. The CDR3 extends over 16 amino acids. Trimming cost V 1 base and J 0 bases, with 15 bases left between them. The germline V gene has CDR1 DFQATT and CDR2 SNEGSKA (reference sequence). The CDR3 spells CSARARRTGPNYGYTF. Here the CDR3 DNA reads TGCAGTGCTAGAGCCCGCCGTACGGGTCCTAACTATGGCTACACCTTC.

The CDR3 bases are TGTGCCAGCAGTCAGACAGGGGGAAACTCACCCCTCCACTTT. Translated: CASSQTGGNSPLHF. This chain uses TRBV12-3 or TRBV12-4 with TRBJ1-6; 9 nucleotides match TRBD1. Trimming cost V 5 bases and J 10 bases; bases outside gene matches: 6. The CDR3 is 14 amino acids.

There are a few counts of this clonotype. Here the CDR3 DNA reads TGCGCCAGCAGCTTAATTAGCGGACAAGAGACCCAGTACTTC. Its translation: CASSLISGQETQYF. This chain links TRBV5-1 with TRBJ2-5; a possible D gene is TRBD2 (6 bases). The germline CDR1 and CDR2 sequences are SGHRS and YFSETQ. The CDR3 has 14 amino acids. Trimming removed 2 bases from V and 2 bases from J, with 10 bases in between. The full variable domain, completed using reference TRBV5-1 and TRBJ2-5, is KAGVTQTPRYLIKTRGQQVTLSCSPISGHRSVSWYQQTPGQGLQFLFEYFSETQRNKGNFPGRFSGRQFSNSRSEMNVSTLELGDSALYLCASSLISGQETQYFGPGTRLLVL.

The sample holds a few counts of this clonotype. This chain connects TRBV7-2 to TRBJ2-3; no clear D gene. Trimming shortened V by 5 bases and J by 3 bases, and 15 bases separated the two germline ends. Per germline, CDR1 SGHTA and CDR2 FQGNSA. CDR3 length equals 15 residues. In DNA form, the CDR3 reads TGTGCCAGCAGCCCACAGTACTACAGTACAGATACGCAGTATTTT. Translated, it gives CASSPQYYSTDTQYF.

Many counts were recorded for this clonotype. The chain has TRBV4-1 and TRBJ2-5; 11 nucleotides line up with TRBD2. Trimming at V came to 5 bases and at J to 2 bases, leaving 10 bases not matched to a gene. The V gene's germline CDR1 is MGHRA and CDR2 YSYEKL. This CDR3 is built from 17 residues. DNA of the CDR3: TGCGCCAGCAGCAAAAGACTAGCGGGGAATTTTCAAGAGACCCAGTACTTC. It yields the protein CASSKRLAGNFQETQYF.

This clonotype was counted between two and nine times. This sequence joins TRBV7-9 and TRBJ2-7, with 8 bases that match TRBD1. Germline CDR1 reads SEHNR; CDR2 reads FQNEAQ (reference sequence). After removal of 5 bases from V and 1 base from J, the junction contained 16 bases not matched to a gene. CDR3 size: 18 residues. The CDR3 is CASSPARVGQGGSYEQYF. The CDR3 DNA sequence: TGTGCCAGCAGCCCCGCCCGGGTTGGACAGGGCGGTTCCTACGAGCAGTACTTC. Looking up the rest from reference TRBV7-9 and TRBJ2-7 gives the full variable domain: DTGVSQNPRHKITKRGQNVTFRCDPISEHNRLYWYRQTLGQGPEFLTYFQNEAQLEKSRLLSDRFSAERPKGSFSTLEIQRTEQGDSAMYLCASSPARVGQGGSYEQYFGPGTRLTVT.

This chain joins TRBV6-6 and TRBJ2-7, with D hard to call. Trimming shortened V by 0 bases and J by 9 bases, and 12 bases separated the two germline ends. The length of the CDR3 is 13 residues. Germline V gene data show CDR1 as MNHNY and CDR2 as SVGAGI (reference sequence). The CDR3 DNA is TGTGCCAGCAGTTACTCGAACCCACGGTGGCAGTACTTC. It translates to CASSYSNPRWQYF.

V is TRBV5-1 and J is TRBJ1-2; D gene ambiguous. CDR3 size: 15 residues. Germline values: CDR1 SGHRS, CDR2 YFSETQ. Trimming took off 0 bases at V and 0 bases at J, with 9 bases between the two ends. Here the CDR3 DNA reads TGCGCCAGCAGCTTGGAGCCAGGAGCTAACTATGGCTACACCTTC. It translates to CASSLEPGANYGYTF.

This clonotype has ten or more counts. The chain employs TRBV12-3 or TRBV12-4 and TRBJ1-5; D not resolved. The CDR3 length is 14 residues. V gave up 6 bases and J gave up 1 base, with 10 bases separating them. The CDR3 bases are TGTGCCAGCAGCTGGGAGGAGAGCAATCAGCCCCAGCATTTT. This codes for CASSWEESNQPQHF.

This chain connects TRBV12-3 or TRBV12-4 to TRBJ1-1; no clear D gene. Deletions cut 0 bases from V and 7 bases from J, with 9 bases between. The CDR3 loop spans 13 amino acids. The CDR3 protein is CASSLAEGREAFF. CDR3 nucleotide sequence: TGTGCCAGCAGTTTAGCGGAGGGCCGTGAAGCTTTCTTT.

This sequence joins TRBV5-1 and TRBJ2-3; 9 nucleotides agree with TRBD2. V shed 7 bases, J shed 2 bases, and the junction held 14 bases outside the gene matches. From germline, CDR1 is SGHRS and CDR2 YFSETQ. The CDR3 contains 17 residues. This chain's CDR3 is CASSRAGGPKYTDTQYF. The CDR3 nucleotides are TGCGCCAGCTCCAGGGCGGGGGGGCCAAAGTACACAGATACGCAGTATTTT.

This clonotype was counted a few times. The chain has TRBV14 and TRBJ1-6; no clear D gene. V dropped 1 base and J dropped 10 bases, with 5 bases sitting between them. In germline, CDR1 is SGHDN, CDR2 FVKESK. The CDR3 extends over 12 amino acids. CDR3 nucleotide sequence: TGTGCCAGCAGCCAAGTAGGGTCACCCCTCCACTTT. Amino acid sequence: CASSQVGSPLHF.